One T cell receptor beta chain is described in this entry. The clone's antigen remains unknown. No quality values exist for individual bases; no much larger clone is one base distant. The time point label corresponds to: about 28 days (+/-7) after the second vaccine dose. AZD1222 recipients given second doses at about 4 weeks or at about 12 weeks were pooled, since spike-specific TCR depth and breadth were not found to differ between the two schedules. Vaccinee samples were obtained from the UK trials COV001 and COV002, which included a single-blind randomized controlled phase 2/3 trial of AZD1222 (ChAdOx1 nCoV-19) in healthy adults. Trial participant PBMC samples were collected at day 0 and day 28 after the second dose for TCRbeta chain sequencing. CDR1 is given as MDHEN and CDR2 as SYDVKM, both from the germline V gene. The CDR3, from cysteine to phenylalanine, totals 15 residues. Of all the DNA, just the CDR3 is kept, 45 bases in frame from base 1. Between the V and J ends, shortened by 2 bases and 4 bases respectively, the junction contains 15 bases.

The data were obtained in a study of T cell responses to AZD1222 COVID-19 vaccine (dated by TCRdb to the early 2020s). Turning to the overall study: TCR sequencing covered more than 230 trial participants: 207 given two doses of AZD1222 and 26 given two doses of MenACWY control vaccine. Trial participants were enrolled by age into 18-55, 56-69 and 70-plus year subgroups, with approximately 150, 30 and 60 TCR-sequenced participants respectively. The full study reports these points: Only a handful of AZD1222 recipients were SARS-CoV-2 seropositive at baseline, limiting conclusions about previously exposed vaccinees. A significant rise in spike-specific TCR breadth and depth was observed after two AZD1222 doses relative to day 0 and relative to MenACWY recipients. The vaccine-associated CD4 TCRs covered the entire spike protein, and the dominant responses fell in regions 160-218 and 743-854. Because no day 14 peak-response samples were available, the repertoires could be characterized only after the peak T cell response. The 56-69-year group was small, and its depth increase did not reach significance, likely because of low power. Most participants were white British and females outnumbered males, and the authors suggested that clonal diversity may have been underestimated. Reportedly, almost half of the unique spike-specific TCRs recognized epitopes lying outside the regions that are mutated in the B.1.351 and B.1.1.7 variants.

The CDR3 regions of human TCRbeta chains were subjected to immunosequencing. Processing in the source paper ran as follows. Repertoire TCRs were matched against a reference library of SARS-CoV-2-specific TCRs generated with the MIRA antigen-specificity platform. Breadth was defined as the fraction of unique TCRs that were SARS-CoV-2-associated. Depth was defined as the fraction of total T cells that were SARS-CoV-2-associated. Using the MIRA data, every spike-specific TCR was mapped to the spike region that the TCR reacted to and assigned to either a CD4 or a CD8 class. Log10-transformed breadth and depth values were compared by one-way ANOVA with Sidak's multiple comparisons tests. TCRdb holds this immuneACCESS table with in-frame rearrangements only. Some clones are missing; in checked studies, unresolved V genes explain under half, and the rest has no known cause. That table is the source of V, J and clone size, and D and trimming were worked out from the DNA. The sample contains under 170,000 clones, roughly 90% of them found a single time. Jointly, the top ten make up about 3.3% of the sample.

The rearranged segments are TRBV28 and TRBJ2-7, with the D segment identity uncertain. The sample in question was peripheral blood, obtained 28 days after the second AZD1222 dose. This sequence was found in an adult who received the AZD1222 COVID-19 vaccine. This receptor has the CDR3 CASSLRQKYDYEQYF. The DNA reads as follows: TGTGCCAGCAGTTTAAGGCAGAAGTACGATTACGAGCAGTACTTC.